This T cell receptor beta chain was sequenced for a study of shared clonotypes between healthy human individuals. General observations from the study: Clonotype sharing across donors was expected to vary with sequencing depth.

On this clone itself: The antigen remains unidentified.

Profiled with immunoSEQ multiplex PCR; TCRdb holds only in-frame clones, not every one. Of 2 million to 2.5 million clones listed, 92% are singletons. The V gene's germline CDR1 is MDHEN and CDR2 SYDVKM. CDR3 length: 15 amino acids. V gave up 6 bases and J gave up 6 bases; unmatched junction bases: 12. This rearrangement joins TRBV28 to TRBJ2-3; 7 bases are a match to TRBD2. The sequencing sample was made of naive CD4+ T cells from PBMCs. The subset here: CD45RA+ positively selected. This receptor was obtained from a man aged 18-30 years in good health. Some clones in this sample may be carry-over from other donors' samples. For the CDR3, the DNA is TGTGCCAGCAGACCTCGTAGAGCGGGGCCGGATACGCAGTATTTT. Its translation is CASRPRRAGPDTQYF.